The clone carrying this T cell receptor (beta chain) turned up a few times. This sample was taken from a study of T cells in Graves' hyperthyroidism and ophthalmopathy. As for the study in general: Staff took peripheral blood when the initial diagnosis was made, before any treatment began.

Using RNA transcripts as the source, TCR beta CDR3 regions were amplified. First-round RT-PCR with HTBI primers amplified the TCR CDR3 region. One entry per CDR3 protein results from TCRdb running MiXCR on the multiplex PCR reads. The repertoire holds 600,000 to 650,000 distinct CDR3 sequences, with roughly 20% as singletons. V lost 4 bases and J 3 bases, leaving 7 bases between the germline ends. The CDR3 length is 13 residues. CDR1 is SGHRS, CDR2 YFSETQ, per germline. Inclusion characteristics of ophthalmopathy patients comprised a Clinical Activity Score of at least 3, a NOSPECS grade of at least 4, and duration under 3 months.

The rearrangement uses TRBV5-1 and TRBJ2-2, with D unclear. This receptor was taken from a young man with Graves' ophthalmopathy. The sample consisted of blood. The CDR3 bases are TGCGCCAGCAGCCCTGGACACACCGGGGAGCTGTTTTTT. It specifies CASSPGHTGELFF. Based on the CDR3 plus reference TRBV5-1 and TRBJ2-2, the full variable domain is KAGVTQTPRYLIKTRGQQVTLSCSPISGHRSVSWYQQTPGQGLQFLFEYFSETQRNKGNFPGRFSGRQFSNSRSEMNVSTLELGDSALYLCASSPGHTGELFFGEGSRLTVL.